Below, 21 T cell receptor beta chains from the same sample are listed, as sequenced in a study of neurological immune-mediated disorders. TCRdb independently ran MiXCR on the 5' RACE reads; one entry per CDR3 protein. Here the sample spans more than 50,000 distinct CDR3 sequences, over 3.5% being singletons. The source material was PBMCs. The receptor set was obtained from a woman aged 45 to 65 with multiple sclerosis.

This clonotype was observed a single time. The chain combines TRBV6-2 or TRBV6-3 with TRBJ1-5; tentative D call: TRBD1 (6 bases). Per the germline V gene, CDR1 is MNHEY and CDR2 is SVGEGT. There are 15 residues in the CDR3. The V end lost 0 bases, the J end lost 7 bases, and 13 bases lay between the germline ends. The CDR3 coding sequence is TGTGCCAGCAGTTACTCGAAAGGCCAGGGGCAGCCCCAGCATTTT. It specifies CASSYSKGQGQPQHF.

This clonotype was found many times. V and J are TRBV7-2 and TRBJ1-2, with D tentatively TRBD1 (5 bases). V was shortened by 7 bases and J by 4 bases, with 13 bases between the two germline ends. The CDR3 is 13 residues long. The germline gives CDR1 SGHTA, CDR2 FQGNSA. The CDR3 loop is CASTLGVSYGYTF. The CDR3 DNA sequence: TGTGCCAGCACCTTGGGGGTTTCCTATGGCTACACCTTC.

This clonotype occurred many times. The V gene is TRBV4-3, the J gene TRBJ1-4, with D tentatively TRBD1 (5 bases). CDR1 is LGHNA, CDR2 YSLEER, per germline. CDR3 length equals 15 residues. The V end lost 1 base, the J end lost 8 bases, and 14 bases lay between the germline ends. CDR3 sequence reads: CASSQAGTLGEKLFF. CDR3 sequence (DNA): TGCGCCAGCAGCCAAGCTGGGACGCTTGGGGAAAAACTGTTTTTT.

The V call is TRBV7-3, the J call TRBJ1-1; D remains ambiguous. CDR3 size: 15 residues. The germline V gene encodes CDR1 SGHTA and CDR2 FQGTGA. With 1 base removed from V and 2 bases from J, the gap between germline ends came to 11 bases. The CDR3 sequence: CASSLISAGNTEAFF. CDR3 sequence (DNA): TGTGCCAGCAGCTTAATTTCGGCAGGAAACACTGAAGCTTTCTTT.

This clonotype was recorded at least ten times. The rearrangement links TRBV20-1 to TRBJ2-5; 12 bases fit TRBD2. V shed 2 bases, J shed 5 bases, and the junction held 15 bases outside the gene matches. The germline V gene has CDR1 DFQATT and CDR2 SNEGSKA (reference sequence). CDR3 length: 18 amino acids. CDR3 in DNA: TGCAGTGCTAGAAAGCCTACTGGACTAGCGGGAAATGGCGAGACCCAGTACTTC. Amino acids: CSARKPTGLAGNGETQYF.

This clonotype was observed a few times. A much larger clone differs by one base, so this may be a read error. The chain has TRBV10-3 and TRBJ2-5; 7 bases are shared with TRBD2. Germline CDR1 and CDR2: ENHRY and SYGVKD. V lost 6 bases, J lost 5 bases, and 9 bases stayed unmatched. The CDR3 covers 14 residues. CDR3: CAIRPGGSTETQYF. CDR3 coding DNA: TGTGCCATCAGACCGGGGGGAAGTACGGAGACCCAGTACTTC.

In its sample, this clonotype was seen many times. The J gene is TRBJ2-6, the V gene TRBV14; D not certain. CDR1 and CDR2 (germline): SGHDN, FVKESK. Trimming stripped 2 bases from V and 2 bases from J, with 7 bases between. The CDR3 is 15 amino acids. The CDR3 nucleotides are TGTGCCAGCAGCCAAAGAAGGACTGGGGCCAACGTCCTGACTTTC. As protein: CASSQRRTGANVLTF.

The sample holds many counts of this clonotype. The rearrangement joins TRBV20-1 to TRBJ1-5, with no clear D. The CDR3 loop spans 12 amino acids. Trimming pared 3 bases from V and 5 bases from J, leaving 8 bases between. Germline V gene data show CDR1 as DFQATT and CDR2 as SNEGSKA (reference sequence). The CDR3 here is CSASKGDQPQHF. Here the CDR3 DNA reads TGCAGTGCTAGTAAGGGTGATCAGCCCCAGCATTTT.

This clonotype was seen repeatedly, ten times or more. The gene calls are TRBV20-1 and TRBJ1-1; 8 positions agree with TRBD1. The ends lost 6 bases at V and 2 bases at J; junction bases unmatched: 5. Looked up from germline, CDR1 is DFQATT and CDR2 is SNEGSKA (reference sequence). The CDR3 is 13 amino acids. The CDR3 DNA follows: TGCAGTGCCAACAGGGGGAGAAACACTGAAGCTTTCTTT. Translated, it gives CSANRGRNTEAFF.

Points on this clonotype: This clone may be a read error of a much larger clone one base away. In DNA, the CDR3 is TGCAGTGCTTCAGGGGGGGACGCGACAGATACGCAGTATTTT. It codes for CSASGGDATDTQYF. The genes are TRBV20-1 and TRBJ2-3; the D gene could be TRBD1 or TRBD2 (7 bases each). The CDR3 is 14 residues long. CDR1 and CDR2 (germline): DFQATT, SNEGSKA (reference sequence). V shed 5 bases and J shed 3 bases, with 15 bases lying between them.

The rearrangement uses TRBV6-1 and TRBJ1-1; D remains ambiguous. Germline V gives CDR1 MNHNS, CDR2 SASEGT. This CDR3 has 15 amino acids. Trimming took 1 base from V and 4 from J, leaving 13 bases between them. The CDR3: CASSEGIVVGTEAFF. The DNA of the CDR3 is TGTGCCAGCAGTGAAGGGATCGTGGTTGGCACTGAAGCTTTCTTT.

At least ten counts were recorded for this clonotype. CDR3 amino acids: CASSHPAGSYEQYF. The CDR3 DNA follows: TGTGCCAGCAGTCACCCAGCCGGCTCCTACGAGCAGTACTTC. V is TRBV6-6 and J is TRBJ2-7; D remains ambiguous. The CDR3 loop spans 14 amino acids. Germline V lookup: CDR1 MNHNY, CDR2 SVGAGI (reference sequence). V shed 5 bases and J shed 0 bases, with 11 bases lying between them.

This clonotype was detected many times. The V call is TRBV6-5, the J call TRBJ1-2, with D hard to call. This CDR3 has 12 amino acids. CDR1 and CDR2 from the germline V gene are MNHEY and SVGAGI. V lost 5 bases and J 8 bases, leaving 12 bases between the germline ends. CDR3: CASSPANWGYTF. CDR3 nucleotide sequence: TGTGCCAGCAGTCCAGCCAATTGGGGCTACACCTTC.

This clonotype was observed at least ten times. The chain links TRBV7-9 to TRBJ1-1, with unresolved D. V lost 0 bases to trimming and J lost 11 bases, with 10 bases between them. From germline, CDR1 is SEHNR and CDR2 FQNEAQ (reference sequence). The CDR3 extends over 12 amino acids. The DNA for the CDR3 is TGTGCCAGCAGCTTAGCGCTCGTGGGGGCTTTCTTT. Its protein is CASSLALVGAFF.

This clonotype occurred many times. This sequence joins TRBV5-6 and TRBJ2-7; no definite D call. This CDR3 contains 13 residues. CDR1 SGHDT and CDR2 YYEEEE come from the germline V gene. With 3 bases removed from V and 2 bases from J, the gap between germline ends came to 9 bases. The CDR3 DNA sequence: TGTGCCAGCAGCTCCAGCCTTACCTACGAGCAGTACTTC. This sequence encodes CASSSSLTYEQYF.

Regarding this clonotype: A junction end diverges from the germline sequence, so it may reflect a read error. The chain carries TRBV20-1 and TRBJ1-5; tentative D call: TRBD1 (6 bases). The CDR3 covers 12 residues. CDR1 is DFQATT and CDR2 is SNEGSKA in the germline V gene (reference sequence). For the CDR3, the DNA is TGCAGTGCTAGGGCTGGGGGGCAGCCCCAGAATTTT. The encoded protein is CSARAGGQPQNF.

This clonotype has a count of ten or more. The chain has TRBV20-1 and TRBJ2-3; 7 bases agree with TRBD2. V trimming: 0 bases; J trimming: 4 bases; junction bases outside the gene matches: 7. Germline values: CDR1 DFQATT, CDR2 SNEGSKA (reference sequence). The CDR3 totals 15 residues. The CDR3 spells CSARDSRGVADTQYF. In nucleotides, the CDR3 is TGCAGTGCTAGAGACTCCCGGGGGGTCGCAGATACGCAGTATTTT.

The J gene is TRBJ2-7, the V gene TRBV18, with 8 bases fitting TRBD2. Per the germline V gene, CDR1 is KGHSH and CDR2 is LQKENI. The CDR3 spans 14 residues. With V trimmed by 6 bases and J by 6 bases, 10 bases remained unmatched. DNA for the CDR3: TGTGCCAGCTCGCCGATTAACGGGAGGGGCGAGCAGTACTTC. It yields the protein CASSPINGRGEQYF.

The table lists this clonotype with many counts. V usage is TRBV7-8 and J usage is TRBJ2-7; D not resolved. The CDR3 runs 15 residues. The V and J ends lost 2 bases and 2 bases respectively, with 13 bases between them. Germline V CDR1 and CDR2: SGHVS, FQNEAQ. This CDR3 is CASSLRSQLTYEQYF. The CDR3 DNA is TGTGCCAGCAGCTTACGCTCTCAGCTTACCTACGAGCAGTACTTC. Based on the CDR3 plus reference TRBV7-8 and TRBJ2-7, the full variable domain is GAGVSQSPRYKVAKRGQDVALRCDPISGHVSLFWYQQALGQGPEFLTYFQNEAQLDKSGLPSDRFFAERPEGSVSTLKIQRTQQEDSAVYLCASSLRSQLTYEQYFGPGTRLTVT.

This clonotype was recorded at least ten times. The chain has TRBV29-1 and TRBJ2-6; the match to TRBD1 covers 7 bases. The J segment lost 0 bases and the V segment lost 3 bases, leaving 2 bases of the junction unmatched. This CDR3 contains 15 residues. Germline V CDR1 and CDR2: SQVTM, ANQGSEA. The CDR3 sequence is CSVEAGGSGANVLTF. CDR3 DNA: TGCAGCGTTGAGGCAGGGGGCTCTGGGGCCAACGTCCTGACTTTC.

This clonotype was counted at least ten times. The chain uses TRBV2 and TRBJ2-2; 9 bases map to TRBD2. CDR3 length equals 13 residues. Trimming at V came to 5 bases and at J to 7 bases, leaving 2 bases not matched to a gene. Germline V lookup: CDR1 SNHLY, CDR2 FYNNEI. Here the CDR3 DNA reads TGTGCCAGCAGTCCGACTAGCGGCGGGGAGCTGTTTTTT. Translated, it gives CASSPTSGGELFF. Filled out from reference TRBV2 and TRBJ2-2, the complete variable domain reads EPEVTQTPSHQVTQMGQEVILRCVPISNHLYFYWYRQILGQKVEFLVSFYNNEISEKSEIFDDQFSVERPDGSNFTLKIRSTKLEDSAMYFCASSPTSGGELFFGEGSRLTVL.